The T cell receptor beta chain described here comes from a study of OX40 agonist ivuxolimab in advanced cancers. Turning to the study itself: Patients undergoing dose escalation presented with hepatocellular carcinoma, melanoma, renal cell or head and neck cancer.

V was clipped by 3 bases and J by 2 bases; unmatched bases: 1. Germline V gene data show CDR1 as MNHEY and CDR2 as SMNVEV (reference sequence). The CDR3 spans 14 residues. General study points: Clonal expansion in partial responders at 0.1-3.0 mg/kg ranked among the lowest.

A word on this clone: The antigen is undetermined. The identical CDR3 is also encoded by other nucleotide sequences in the sample.

Libraries were prepared by immunoSEQ multiplex PCR; TCRdb keeps only in-frame clonotypes and omits some of them. The data show tens of thousands of clones, approximately 94% seen once. The source is an adult with an advanced solid tumor such as melanoma, head and neck, liver or kidney cancer. The rearrangement joins TRBV27 to TRBJ2-7; 10 positions agree with TRBD1. Sequencing was performed on CD4+ or CD8+ T cells sorted from blood, taken in a trial of the OX40 agonist ivuxolimab. The CDR3 bases are TGTGCCAGCAGTTTGGGGACAGGGGCCTACGAGCAGTACTTC. Protein: CASSLGTGAYEQYF.